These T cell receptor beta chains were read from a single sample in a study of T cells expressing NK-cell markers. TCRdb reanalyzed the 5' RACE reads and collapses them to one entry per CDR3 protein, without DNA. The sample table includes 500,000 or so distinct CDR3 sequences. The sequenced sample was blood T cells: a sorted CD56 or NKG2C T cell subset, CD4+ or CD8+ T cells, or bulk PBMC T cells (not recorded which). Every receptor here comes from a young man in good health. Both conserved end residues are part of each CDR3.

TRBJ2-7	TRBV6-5	CASSYNSGTGVHEQYF
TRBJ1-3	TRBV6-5	CASSYSPLYSGNTIYF
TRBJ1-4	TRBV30	CAWTAGGNNEKLFF
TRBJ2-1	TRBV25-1	CASSDGGRNSNEQFF
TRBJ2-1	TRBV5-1	CASSESNSPRRFF
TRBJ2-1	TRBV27	CASRWTSGRSDEQFF
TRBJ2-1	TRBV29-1	CSVEDMRPEQFF
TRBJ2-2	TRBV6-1	CASSDQPRAGELFF
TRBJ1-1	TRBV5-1	CASRIGFERSSNTEAFF
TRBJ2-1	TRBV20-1	CSAVNSGVEQFF
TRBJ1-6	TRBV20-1	CSARPSGYSPLHF
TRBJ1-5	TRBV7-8	CASSTKRVPNQPQHF
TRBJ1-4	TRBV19	CASSITDRREKLFF
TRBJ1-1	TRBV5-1	CASNPSSMNTEAFF
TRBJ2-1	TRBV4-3	CASSPDQGRNNEQFF
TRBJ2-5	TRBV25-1	CASRPGWKTEETQYF
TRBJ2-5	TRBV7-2	CASSRILGLGETQYF
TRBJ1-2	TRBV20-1	CSARRTELANYGYTF
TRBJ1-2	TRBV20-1	CSARDPGAGENYGYTF
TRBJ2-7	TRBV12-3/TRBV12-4	CASLADPSYEQYF
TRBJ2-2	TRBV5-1	CASSFASTSDYTGELFF
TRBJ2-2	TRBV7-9	CASSFWAQRSTGELFF
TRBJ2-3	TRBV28	CASSLPGTSSVTQYF
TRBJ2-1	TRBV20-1	CSATDLTSGTYNEQFF
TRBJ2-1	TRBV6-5	CASSYGTGASSEQFF
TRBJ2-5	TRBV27	CASTSGRDQETQYF
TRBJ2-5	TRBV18	CASSYGQVTQETQYF
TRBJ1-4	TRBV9	CASSADPGQGEKLFF
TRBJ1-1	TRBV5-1	CASSLRGAGGWTEAFF
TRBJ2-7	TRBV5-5	CASSRIRQGTYEQYF
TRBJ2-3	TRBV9	CASSVGEREVGDTQYF
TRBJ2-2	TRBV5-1	CASSGRTGNTGELFF
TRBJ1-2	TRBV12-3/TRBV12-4	CASSPRQRSYTF
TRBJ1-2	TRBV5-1	CASSLETGGVLGYTF
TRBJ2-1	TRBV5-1	CASSPPKAGDLDEQFF
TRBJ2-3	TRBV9	CASSASRGGQVTDTQYF
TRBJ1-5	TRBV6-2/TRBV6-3	CASSWRGLNQPQHF
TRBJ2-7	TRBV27	CASSLVASSYEQYF
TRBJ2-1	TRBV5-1	CASSGGMGLAGGSYNEQFF
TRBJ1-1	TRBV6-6	CASSRDRMNTEAFF
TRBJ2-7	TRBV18	CASSPSTGREQYF
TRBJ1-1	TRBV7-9	CASSLAGTGFATEAFF
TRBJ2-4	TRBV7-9	CASSLGLGIGKNIQYF
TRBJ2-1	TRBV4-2	CASSHDSGSLNEQFF
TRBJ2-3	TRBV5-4	CASRSAGSTDTQYF
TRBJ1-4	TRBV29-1	CSVDRVVGNEKLFF
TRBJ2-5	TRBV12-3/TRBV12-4	CASSRTSGRTQETQYF
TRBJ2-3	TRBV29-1	CSAESSGRGTDTQYF